What follows are 5 T cell receptor beta chains derived from one specimen sequenced in a study of blood T cell repertoires in COVID-19. Libraries were prepared by immunoSEQ multiplex PCR; TCRdb keeps only in-frame clonotypes and omits some of them. Of 150,000 to 180,000 clones in the sample, about 81% were seen once. Sequencing was carried out using PBMCs or T cells enriched from blood (not recorded which). Every receptor here comes from a man aged 50-60 years who had recovered from COVID-19.

The V call is TRBV7-9, the J call TRBJ1-4; weak D call: TRBD1 (6 bases). The V gene's germline CDR1 is SEHNR and CDR2 FQNEAQ (reference sequence). V was cut by 6 bases and J by 7 bases, with 15 bases left in between. This CDR3 contains 14 residues. DNA of the CDR3: TGTGCCAGCAGACCACAGGGTTGGGGTGAAAAACTGTTTTTT. Residues: CASRPQGWGEKLFF.

The V call is TRBV7-2, the J call TRBJ2-7; 8 nucleotides match TRBD2. This CDR3 has 14 amino acids. Trimming cost V 2 bases and J 5 bases; bases outside gene matches: 5. Germline CDR1 reads SGHTA; CDR2 reads FQGNSA. The chain's CDR3 is CASSLTGGLDEQYF. The CDR3 coding sequence is TGTGCCAGCAGCTTAACGGGGGGGCTAGACGAGCAGTACTTC.

The rearrangement joins TRBV6-1 to TRBJ1-2; no reliable D call. Trimming cost V 1 base and J 5 bases, with 14 bases left between them. Per the germline V gene, CDR1 is MNHNS and CDR2 is SASEGT. CDR3 size: 15 residues. The CDR3 protein is CASSEGKLMIYGYTF. CDR3 in DNA: TGTGCCAGCAGTGAAGGCAAACTGATGATTTATGGCTACACCTTC.

The genes are TRBV20-1 and TRBJ1-5, with D tentatively TRBD1 (5 bases). Germline V gene lookup returns CDR1 DFQATT and CDR2 SNEGSKA (reference sequence). This CDR3 is built from 12 residues. Trimming took 3 bases from V and 7 from J, leaving 10 bases between them. The CDR3 reads CSASLGGQPQHF. Written as DNA, the CDR3 is TGCAGTGCTAGTCTCGGGGGGCAGCCCCAGCATTTT.

The chain has TRBV7-3 and TRBJ2-7, with 7 nucleotides matching TRBD1. The trim removed 5 bases at V and 1 base at J, leaving 11 bases unmatched. The CDR3 consists of 16 residues. In germline, CDR1 is SGHTA, CDR2 FQGTGA. The DNA of the CDR3 is TGTGCCAGCAGCACTCCTCCCGGGACAGAATCCTACGAGCAGTACTTC. It translates to CASSTPPGTESYEQYF.